These 17 T cell receptor beta chains share one sample of origin, sequenced in a study of tumour-infiltrating T cells in Burkitt lymphoma. Data came from immunoSEQ multiplex PCR; TCRdb stores just in-frame clones and leaves some out. The data contain 14,000 or so clones, 30% of them singletons. Sequenced input: tumor tissue. The receptors stem from a human donor with diffuse large B-cell lymphoma.

The chain recombines TRBV5-6 with TRBJ2-7; D might be TRBD2 (6 bases). V was pared by 3 bases and J by 6 bases, with 16 bases between. Per germline, CDR1 SGHDT and CDR2 YYEEEE. This CDR3 is built from 14 residues. DNA of the CDR3: TGTGCCAGCAGCTGGAGGGCGGGGCTGATCGAGCAGTACTTC. Protein product: CASSWRAGLIEQYF.

J is TRBJ2-1 and V is TRBV19, with 8 bases lining up with TRBD1. CDR1 and CDR2 (germline): LNHDA, SQIVND (reference sequence). The CDR3 is made up of 14 amino acids. V lost 1 base and J lost 8; bases outside the gene matches: 4. CDR3 residues: CASSIGQGSYEQFF. The CDR3 DNA reads TGTGCCAGTAGTATAGGACAGGGGAGCTATGAGCAGTTCTTC. Full variable domain (rest looked up from reference TRBV19 and TRBJ2-1): DGGITQSPKYLFRKEGQNVTLSCEQNLNHDAMYWYRQDPGQGLRLIYYSQIVNDFQKGDIAEGYSVSREKKESFPLTVTSAQKNPTAFYLCASSIGQGSYEQFFGPGTRLTVL.

The chain couples TRBV7-3 to TRBJ2-7; either TRBD1 or TRBD2 may supply D (5 bases each). V lost 5 bases and J lost 2, with 19 bases in between. From germline, CDR1 is SGHTA and CDR2 FQGTGA. This CDR3 region has 16 residues. The CDR3 is CASSQGVGLATYEQYF. CDR3 nucleotide sequence: TGTGCCAGCAGCCAAGGGGTCGGGCTAGCCACCTACGAGCAGTACTTC.

The chain uses TRBV5-1 and TRBJ2-5, with 7 positions matching TRBD2. The germline V gene has CDR1 SGHRS and CDR2 YFSETQ. With V trimmed by 0 bases and J by 4 bases, 6 bases remained unmatched. The CDR3 contains 15 residues. CDR3 nucleotide sequence: TGCGCCAGCAGCTTGGAGGGCGGGAGAAGAGAGACCCAGTACTTC. Protein product: CASSLEGGRRETQYF.

The chain has TRBV7-6 and TRBJ2-7, with no clear D. This CDR3 is built from 13 residues. Germline V gives CDR1 SGHVS, CDR2 FNYEAQ. The V end lost 1 base, the J end lost 5 bases, and 9 bases lay between the germline ends. Written as DNA, the CDR3 is TGTGCCAGCAGCTTAGGGAACTACAACGAGCAGTACTTC. It encodes CASSLGNYNEQYF.

The table lists this clone with a few counts. The chain is built from TRBV5-6 and TRBJ1-1; D is uncertain. CDR1 and CDR2 (germline): SGHDT, YYEEEE. This CDR3 has 14 residues. V lost 4 bases and J lost 0, with 10 bases in between. CDR3 region: CASSPFSLNTEAFF. DNA for the CDR3: TGTGCCAGCAGCCCCTTTTCTTTGAACACTGAAGCTTTCTTT.

This clone has just a few counts. This chain joins TRBV13 and TRBJ2-1, with TRBD2 matching 10 bases. The CDR3 loop spans 18 amino acids. The V gene end was trimmed by 1 base and the J gene end by 0 bases; junction bases not matched to a gene: 6. CDR1 PRHDT and CDR2 FYEKMQ come from the germline V gene (reference sequence). CDR3 region: CASSLVAGGPNSYNEQFF. For the CDR3, the DNA is TGTGCCAGCAGCTTAGTAGCGGGAGGCCCAAACTCCTACAATGAGCAGTTCTTC.

The gene calls are TRBV28 and TRBJ2-7; no clear D. The CDR3 is 11 amino acids. V lost 3 bases, J lost 3 bases, and 3 bases lay in between. Looked up from germline, CDR1 is MDHEN and CDR2 is SYDVKM. For the CDR3, the DNA is TGTGCCAGCAGTTTGCGCTACGAGCAGTACTTC. Its translation: CASSLRYEQYF.

The chain has TRBV2 and TRBJ2-1; D might be TRBD2 (5 bases). CDR1 is SNHLY and CDR2 is FYNNEI in the germline V gene. The V and J ends lost 2 bases and 0 bases respectively, with 11 bases between them. This CDR3 comprises 16 residues. CDR3: CASSEWSGSSYNEQFF. CDR3 DNA sequence: TGTGCCAGCAGTGAATGGAGCGGAAGCTCCTACAATGAGCAGTTCTTC.

The J gene is TRBJ2-2, the V gene TRBV5-1; TRBD2 matches at 10 bases. The CDR3 sequence is 19 residues long. With 0 bases clipped from V and 1 base from J, the junction kept 9 bases outside the gene matches. CDR1 is SGHRS and CDR2 is YFSETQ in the germline V gene. CDR3 loop: CASSLDKREGPLNTGELFF. In nucleotides, the CDR3 is TGCGCCAGCAGCTTGGACAAGCGGGAGGGCCCTTTGAACACCGGGGAGCTGTTTTTT.

In this sample, this clone turned up once. This rearrangement joins TRBV30 to TRBJ2-1; D is uncertain. CDR3 length: 14 residues. Germline CDR1 is GTSNPN and CDR2 is SVGIG (reference sequence). Trimming removed 0 bases at V and 1 base at J, with 7 bases between. CDR3 in DNA: TGTGCCTGGAGTGTAGGCTTATCCTACAATGAGCAGTTCTTC. This sequence encodes CAWSVGLSYNEQFF.

The rearrangement uses TRBV5-1 and TRBJ1-1, with a weak D call TRBD1 (5 bases). The germline CDR1 and CDR2 sequences are SGHRS and YFSETQ. Trimming pared 4 bases from V and 3 bases from J, leaving 19 bases between. The CDR3 length is 16 residues. The CDR3 DNA sequence: TGCGCCAGCAGCCGGGGCGGGGGAGCTTCGTACACTGAAGCTTTCTTT. Translated, it gives CASSRGGGASYTEAFF. Based on the CDR3 plus reference TRBV5-1 and TRBJ1-1, the full variable domain is KAGVTQTPRYLIKTRGQQVTLSCSPISGHRSVSWYQQTPGQGLQFLFEYFSETQRNKGNFPGRFSGRQFSNSRSEMNVSTLELGDSALYLCASSRGGGASYTEAFFGQGTRLTVV.

The chain carries TRBV7-9 and TRBJ2-7; 10 bases map to TRBD1. Germline assignment: CDR1 SEHNR and CDR2 FQNEAQ (reference sequence). The CDR3 loop spans 16 amino acids. With V trimmed by 1 base and J by 3 bases, 6 bases remained unmatched. CDR3 sequence reads: CASSLGPGQGVYEQYF. Here the CDR3 DNA reads TGTGCCAGCAGCTTAGGGCCCGGACAGGGGGTCTACGAGCAGTACTTC.

This clone was detected a few times. The chain recombines TRBV5-1 with TRBJ2-7, with D perhaps TRBD1 (6 bases). CDR3 length: 14 residues. Germline V lookup: CDR1 SGHRS, CDR2 YFSETQ. V shed 2 bases and J shed 7 bases, with 16 bases lying between them. CDR3 protein: CASSFWDTMAEQYF. As DNA, the CDR3 is TGCGCCAGCAGCTTCTGGGACACCATGGCGGAGCAGTACTTC. Full variable domain (missing parts from reference TRBV5-1 and TRBJ2-7): KAGVTQTPRYLIKTRGQQVTLSCSPISGHRSVSWYQQTPGQGLQFLFEYFSETQRNKGNFPGRFSGRQFSNSRSEMNVSTLELGDSALYLCASSFWDTMAEQYFGPGTRLTVT.

This chain uses TRBV6-1 with TRBJ2-3, with TRBD2 identical over 9 bases. In germline, CDR1 is MNHNS, CDR2 SASEGT. After removal of 2 bases from V and 4 bases from J, the junction contained 19 bases not matched to a gene. The length of the CDR3 is 20 residues. The CDR3, as DNA: TGTGCCAGCAGTGAATTGGTGGTAGCGGGAGCAACGTGGTCGCCAGATACGCAGTATTTT. Encoded protein: CASSELVVAGATWSPDTQYF.

This clone has a handful of counts. CDR3: CASSPPRGTEAFF. The CDR3 region has the DNA TGTGCCAGCAGTCCCCCGAGGGGAACTGAAGCTTTCTTT. The V call is TRBV28, the J call TRBJ1-1; D is perhaps TRBD1 (5 bases). The V gene lost 5 bases and the J gene lost 5 bases, with 12 bases spanning the gap. Germline assignment: CDR1 MDHEN and CDR2 SYDVKM. This CDR3 is built from 13 residues.

The chain joins TRBV9 to TRBJ2-3; a possible D gene is TRBD2 (6 bases). The CDR3 runs 14 residues. Germline V CDR1 and CDR2: SGDLS, YYNGEE. Deletions cut 2 bases from V and 2 bases from J, with 9 bases between. CDR3: CASSVEGSTDTQYF. CDR3 DNA: TGTGCCAGCAGCGTGGAGGGCTCCACAGATACGCAGTATTTT.